A single sample is the source of the 17 T cell receptor beta chains below, sequenced in a study of response to subunit inactivated influenza vaccine. Each CDR3 protein gets one entry after TCRdb re-called the RT-PCR reads with MiXCR. In the table there are around 480,000 distinct CDR3 sequences, about 15% of which are singletons. The source was CD4+ T cells sorted from PBMCs, collected around 25 months after vaccination. The source is a man between 50 and 69 years old who received an inactivated influenza vaccine.

The chain employs TRBV12-3 or TRBV12-4 and TRBJ2-1, with TRBD1 identical over 8 bases. With V trimmed by 6 bases and J by 1 base, 8 bases remained unmatched. The CDR3 has 16 residues. The CDR3 spells CASRATGAGSYNEQFF. The CDR3 DNA sequence: TGTGCCAGCAGAGCGACAGGGGCCGGATCCTACAATGAGCAGTTCTTC.

This clonotype showed up just a few times. J is TRBJ1-2 and V is TRBV18; TRBD1 is a possible D gene (6 bases). Per the germline V gene, CDR1 is KGHSH and CDR2 is LQKENI. Trimming removed 6 bases from V and 5 bases from J, with 13 bases in between. This CDR3 is built from 13 residues. The DNA of the CDR3 is TGTGCCAGCTCCTCGGACAGCAGTTATGGCTACACCTTC. Encoded protein: CASSSDSSYGYTF.

This sequence joins TRBV7-2 and TRBJ2-1; a weak D match, TRBD2 (5 bases). V lost 5 bases, J lost 4 bases, and 18 bases lay in between. This CDR3 contains 16 residues. The germline V gene encodes CDR1 SGHTA and CDR2 FQGNSA. The CDR3 region is CASSLVWVRRYNEQFF. The CDR3 nucleotides read TGTGCCAGCAGCCTGGTATGGGTCCGGAGGTACAATGAGCAGTTCTTC.

The chain links TRBV9 to TRBJ1-2; D may be TRBD1 (5 bases). This CDR3 contains 16 residues. V was clipped by 0 bases and J by 7 bases, with 19 bases between them. The V gene's germline CDR1 is SGDLS and CDR2 YYNGEE. CDR3 in amino acids: CASSVAPTAHAGGYTF. The CDR3 nucleotides read TGTGCCAGCAGCGTAGCCCCGACAGCACATGCTGGTGGCTACACCTTC.

This clonotype showed up just a few times. This chain uses TRBV6-1 with TRBJ1-1, with a possible D match to TRBD1 (5 bases). The germline V and J ends were trimmed by 6 bases and 0 bases, with 8 bases remaining between them. CDR1 and CDR2 (germline): MNHNS, SASEGT. CDR3 length: 13 residues. The CDR3 DNA reads TGTGCCAGCAGGGGACCGATGAACACTGAAGCTTTCTTT. Protein: CASRGPMNTEAFF.

The CDR3 here is CASSSRGVGPSTDTQYF. The CDR3 nucleotides read TGCGCCAGCAGCTCGAGGGGGGTCGGACCTAGCACAGATACGCAGTATTTT. This chain joins TRBV5-1 and TRBJ2-3; D is perhaps TRBD1 or TRBD2 (6 bases each). The CDR3 is 17 amino acids. Between the trimmed V and J ends, which lost 3 bases and 0 bases, there was a span of 17 bases. The germline V gene has CDR1 SGHRS and CDR2 YFSETQ.

The chain has TRBV7-4 and TRBJ1-5; D unresolved. The V and J ends lost 1 base and 1 base respectively, with 14 bases between them. Per germline, CDR1 SGHVT and CDR2 SQSDAQ. CDR3 length: 17 amino acids. The CDR3 DNA reads as TGTGCCAGCAGCTTAGTTCAGGCAACCCGGAGCAATCAGCCCCAGCATTTT. The encoded protein is CASSLVQATRSNQPQHF. The full variable domain, rest sourced from reference TRBV7-4 and TRBJ1-5, is GAGVSQSPRYKVAKRGRDVALRCDSISGHVTLYWYRQTLGQGSEVLTYSQSDAQRDKSGRPSGRFSAERPERSVSTLKIQRTEQGDSAVYLCASSLVQATRSNQPQHFGDGTRLSIL.

This chain uses TRBV28 with TRBJ2-7; no firm D call. The V gene lost 1 base and the J gene lost 3 bases, with 13 bases spanning the gap. This CDR3 is 15 amino acids long. Germline-derived CDR1 and CDR2 are MDHEN and SYDVKM. DNA of the CDR3: TGTGCCAGCAGTTTATCCGTGGGTTCGGTCTACGAGCAGTACTTC. It is translated as CASSLSVGSVYEQYF.

This clonotype was counted between two and nine times. V usage is TRBV5-5 and J usage is TRBJ2-7; TRBD1 might be the D (6 bases). With 0 bases removed from V and 4 bases from J, the gap between germline ends came to 11 bases. Germline assignment: CDR1 SGHKS and CDR2 YYEKEE (reference sequence). This CDR3 is 14 amino acids long. CDR3 amino acids: CASSLARGRYEQYF. CDR3 coding DNA: TGTGCCAGCAGCTTGGCCAGGGGAAGATACGAGCAGTACTTC.

This sequence joins TRBV24-1 and TRBJ1-1; D is unclear. CDR1 is KGHDR and CDR2 is SFDVKD in the germline V gene. CDR3 length equals 11 residues. V was cut by 6 bases and J by 1 base, with 2 bases left in between. As DNA, the CDR3 is TGTGCCACCAGTTCGAACACTGAAGCTTTCTTT. It codes for CATSSNTEAFF.

The V gene is TRBV20-1, the J gene TRBJ1-1, with a possible D match to TRBD1 (6 bases). The V gene lost 0 bases and the J gene lost 2 bases, with 13 bases spanning the gap. This CDR3 has 15 amino acids. Per the germline V gene, CDR1 is DFQATT and CDR2 is SNEGSKA (reference sequence). The CDR3 DNA sequence: TGCAGTGCTAGAGATTTGGGACACCAAAACACTGAAGCTTTCTTT. This encodes CSARDLGHQNTEAFF.

The J gene is TRBJ2-3, the V gene TRBV5-1, with D perhaps matching TRBD1 or TRBD2 (5 bases each). V was trimmed by 4 bases and J by 7 bases, leaving 19 bases between them. The CDR3 runs 15 residues. The germline V gene has CDR1 SGHRS and CDR2 YFSETQ. CDR3 sequence: CASSGTPGPRNTQYF. The CDR3 DNA reads TGCGCCAGCAGCGGAACTCCGGGGCCCCGAAATACGCAGTATTTT.

The V call is TRBV5-1, the J call TRBJ2-2, with D maybe TRBD1 (6 bases). Deletions cut 0 bases from V and 6 bases from J, with 12 bases between. The CDR3 consists of 15 residues. From germline, CDR1 is SGHRS and CDR2 YFSETQ. CDR3 DNA sequence: TGCGCCAGCAGCTTGGACACAGGGTCGTCCGGGGAGCTGTTTTTT. It translates to CASSLDTGSSGELFF.

V gene TRBV6-2 or TRBV6-3 combines with J gene TRBJ2-1, with no clear D. This CDR3 contains 12 residues. The V end lost 0 bases, the J end lost 10 bases, and 7 bases lay between the germline ends. CDR1 and CDR2 from the germline V gene are MNHEY and SVGEGT. The CDR3 DNA is TGTGCCAGCAGTTACTCGACCCACGAGCAGTTCTTC. Protein product: CASSYSTHEQFF.

The chain uses TRBV2 and TRBJ2-1; a weak D match, TRBD2 (6 bases). V was pared by 4 bases and J by 6 bases, with 7 bases between. Germline V gene lookup returns CDR1 SNHLY and CDR2 FYNNEI. The CDR3 loop spans 12 amino acids. The CDR3 nucleotides are TGTGCCAGCAGTGCCGGGGGCAATGAGCAGTTCTTC. This translates into CASSAGGNEQFF.

This clonotype was seen only once. This chain joins TRBV24-1 and TRBJ1-2, with no clear D. The V and J ends lost 5 bases and 1 base respectively, with 7 bases between them. The CDR3 runs 13 residues. CDR1 is KGHDR and CDR2 is SFDVKD in the germline V gene. The DNA for the CDR3 is TGTGCCACCAGTGTCCAGAATAACTATGGCTACACCTTC. This encodes CATSVQNNYGYTF.

In its sample, this clonotype was seen a few times. The chain has TRBV12-3 or TRBV12-4 and TRBJ2-3; TRBD2 matches at 10 bases. The length of the CDR3 is 18 residues. V shed 3 bases, J shed 0 bases, and the junction held 9 bases outside the gene matches. The CDR3 DNA is TGTGCCAGCAGTTTGGGAAGCGGGGGGGCAACTAGCACAGATACGCAGTATTTT. Translation: CASSLGSGGATSTDTQYF.